This entry is about one T cell receptor beta chain. A much larger clone lies one base from this, so it may be a read error. The data were taken from a study of T cells after yellow fever vaccination. The CDR3 is 13 residues long. CDR1 and CDR2 (germline): SGHRS, YFSETQ. Trimming cost V 1 base and J 6 bases, with 10 bases left between them. TCRdb itself ran the 5' RACE reads through MiXCR, one entry per CDR3 protein. Of 150,000 to 200,000 distinct CDR3 sequences in the sample, around 7.2% were seen once. The chain links TRBV5-1 to TRBJ1-1; D is uncertain. The receptor comes from a man in his late teens or twenties who received the YFV17D yellow fever vaccine. The source material was CD4+ T cells sorted from PBMCs, sampled about 5 days after the first yellow fever vaccination. This CDR3 is CASSLIFNSEAFF. As DNA, the CDR3 is TGCGCCAGCAGCTTGATTTTCAACTCTGAAGCTTTCTTT.